One T cell receptor (beta chain) is described in this entry. Sequencing was done on patients that had shown CD8+CD57+ cell expansion by flow cytometry. TCR beta VDJ combinations and CDR3 sequences were profiled from genomic DNA. TCRdb reprocessed the reads via MiXCR and lists one record per CDR3 protein. The repertoire holds more than 150,000 distinct CDR3 sequences, over 40% seen once, with about 2% in the top ten. This record comes from a study of CD8+CD57+ T cells in acquired aplastic anemia. Overall study context: Sorting CD4+ and CD8+ cells gave DNA averaging approximately 3 ug.

The CDR3 is 15 amino acids. Trimming cost V 6 bases and J 5 bases, with 19 bases left between them. Germline lookup yields CDR1 LNHDA and CDR2 SQIVND (reference sequence). The chain is built from TRBV19 and TRBJ2-5; a weak D match, TRBD1 (6 bases). The sequenced sample was sorted CD4+, CD8+, or CD8+CD57+ T cells (not recorded which) from PBMCs. The sequence was collected from a human donor with aplastic anemia. The CDR3 DNA sequence: TGTGCCAGTAGACTAACAGGGACGGAATGGGAGACCCAGTACTTC. Protein product: CASRLTGTEWETQYF.